The rows below give T cell receptor beta chains drawn from one sample of a study of T-cell reconstitution after alpha-beta-depleted transplantation in children. TCRdb analysed the PCR reads with MiXCR anew, one entry per CDR3 protein. The sample has around 600,000 distinct CDR3 sequences; 16% are singletons. The source material was PBMCs from the stem cell graft donor, sampled from the stem cell graft. All receptors come from a human donor who donated a stem cell graft to a child with acute myeloid leukemia. CDR3s include the opening cysteine and the closing phenylalanine or tryptophan. A D gene is named only where the DNA matches it firmly. Size tells how often a clone was seen (once, few, many) or the class of an expanded clone, and some rows leave it out.

clone_size,d_call,j_call,v_call,cdr3_aa,cdr3_nt
.,.,TRBJ1-4,TRBV6-6,CASIRSHNEKLFF,TGTGCCAGCATAAGGAGCCATAATGAAAAACTGTTTTTT
.,.,TRBJ2-4,TRBV7-2,CASSPTGGHIQYF,TGTGCCAGCAGCCCAACCGGGGGACACATTCAGTACTTC
many,TRBD2,TRBJ2-5,TRBV20-1,CSARDFSGGETQYF,TGCAGTGCTAGAGATTTTAGCGGGGGGGAGACCCAGTACTTC
few,TRBD1,TRBJ2-1,TRBV3-1,CASRMDRGLNEQFF,TGTGCCAGCAGAATGGACAGGGGGCTCAATGAGCAGTTCTTC
.,TRBD1,TRBJ2-1,TRBV4-1,CASRDRGFNEQFF,TGCGCCAGCCGGGACAGGGGGTTTAATGAGCAGTTCTTC
many,.,TRBJ2-3,TRBV20-1,CSATDRITDTQYF,TGCAGTGCAACCGACAGGATCACAGATACGCAGTATTTT
.,.,TRBJ2-1,TRBV7-2,CASSRVPREITSEQFF,TGTGCCAGCAGCCGCGTACCCCGGGAGATTACGAGTGAGCAGTTCTTC
once,.,TRBJ2-1,TRBV28,CASSRGRAGARLAEQFF,TGTGCCAGCAGCCGCGGCCGGGCGGGGGCGCGCCTAGCTGAGCAGTTCTTC
many,TRBD2,TRBJ2-4,TRBV6-5,CASRPGLAGGQIQNIQYF,TGTGCCAGCAGGCCGGGACTAGCGGGAGGTCAAATACAAAACATTCAGTACTTC
many,.,TRBJ2-5,TRBV29-1,CSVARPTQETQYF,TGCAGCGTTGCGAGGCCAACTCAAGAGACCCAGTACTTC
few,.,TRBJ1-5,TRBV7-2,CASSFWGDQPQHF,TGTGCCAGCAGCTTTTGGGGGGATCAGCCCCAGCATTTT